This T cell receptor beta chain comes out of a study of T cells in Graves' hyperthyroidism and ophthalmopathy. Overall study: Before treatment of any kind, peripheral blood was taken at initial diagnosis. General study results and limits: Stable hyperthyroidism and ophthalmopathy were separated using 13 V-J signatures. Blood also carried most thyroid clonotypes expanded above 0.001.

The table lists this clonotype with a few counts. Its antigen is still unknown. The CDR3 sequence is 15 residues long. V was clipped by 6 bases and J by 7 bases, with 21 bases between them. From germline, CDR1 is PRHDT and CDR2 FYEKMQ (reference sequence). Investigators excluded patients with uncontrolled infection, other autoimmune disease, pregnancy or lactation. TCR beta CDR3 regions were amplified from RNA. Initially, a first-round RT-PCR of the TCR CDR3 employed the HTBI primer set. TCRdb reprocessed the multiplex PCR reads via MiXCR and lists one record per CDR3 protein. Among fewer than 650,000 distinct CDR3 sequences, 12% to 15% were seen once, and the ten largest hold approximately 15%.

The source material was blood. This chain links TRBV13 with TRBJ1-2, with a possible D match to TRBD1 (5 bases). This TCR was recovered from a woman in her thirties or forties with Graves' hyperthyroidism. The CDR3 nucleotides are TGTGCCAGCAGTTCCTCCATAGCACCCACAGGTGGCTACACCTTC. Encoded protein: CASSSSIAPTGGYTF.